Only a few counts were recorded for the clone carrying this TCR beta chain. A read error may produce the germline difference seen at one junction end. The CDR3 runs 15 residues. Looked up from germline, CDR1 is SGDLS and CDR2 is YYNGEE. The data stem from a study of blood T cells in healthy people across ages. Through a sample-barcoded 5' primer and a J-beta primer mix, a second PCR was run for roughly 6 to 12 cycles. TCRdb re-analysed the 5' RACE reads in MiXCR, keeping a single row per CDR3 protein. The data show hundreds of thousands of distinct CDR3 sequences, with less than 30% seen just once and 29% held by the top ten.

Material: blood. V and J are TRBV9 and TRBJ1-2, with D unresolved. This TCR was sampled from a woman aged 65 to 85 in good health. CDR3 sequence reads: CAGSAQRPTVNGYTF. The CDR3 bases are TGTGCCGGCAGCGCCCAACGCCCAACAGTCAATGGCTACACCTTC. Drawing the rest from reference TRBV9 and TRBJ1-2, the complete variable domain is DSGVTQTPKHLITATGQRVTLRCSPRSGDLSVYWYQQSLDQGLQFLIQYYNGEERAKGNILERFSAQQFPDLHSELNLSSLELGDSALYFCAGSAQRPTVNGYTFGSGTRLTVV.